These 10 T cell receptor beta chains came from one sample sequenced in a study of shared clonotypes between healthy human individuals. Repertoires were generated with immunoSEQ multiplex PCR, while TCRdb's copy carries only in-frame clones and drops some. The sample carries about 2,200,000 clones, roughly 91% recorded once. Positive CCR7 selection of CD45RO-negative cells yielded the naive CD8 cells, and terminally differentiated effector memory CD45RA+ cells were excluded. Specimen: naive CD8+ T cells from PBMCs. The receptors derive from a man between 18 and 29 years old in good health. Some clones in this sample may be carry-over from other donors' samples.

CDR3 sequence (DNA): TGTGCCAGCAATCCATTGACTAGCGGGCCCTACAATGAGCAGTTCTTC. Amino acids: CASNPLTSGPYNEQFF. The V and J genes are TRBV27 and TRBJ2-1; 10 nucleotides line up with TRBD2. Germline V lookup: CDR1 MNHEY, CDR2 SMNVEV (reference sequence). With V trimmed by 7 bases and J by 2 bases, 8 bases remained unmatched. The CDR3 extends over 16 amino acids.

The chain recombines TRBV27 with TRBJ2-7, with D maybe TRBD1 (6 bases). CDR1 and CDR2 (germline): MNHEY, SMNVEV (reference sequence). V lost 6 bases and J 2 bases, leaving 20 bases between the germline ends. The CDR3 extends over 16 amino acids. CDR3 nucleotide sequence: TGTGCCAGCAGCCCCTCACAGGGTGCTAAGGCCTACGAGCAGTACTTC. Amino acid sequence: CASSPSQGAKAYEQYF.

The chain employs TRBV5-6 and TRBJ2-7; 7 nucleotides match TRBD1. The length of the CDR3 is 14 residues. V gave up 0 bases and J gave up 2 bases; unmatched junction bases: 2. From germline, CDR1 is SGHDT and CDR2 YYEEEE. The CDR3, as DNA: TGTGCCAGCAGCTTGGCCAGGGGGACCTACGAGCAGTACTTC. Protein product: CASSLARGTYEQYF.

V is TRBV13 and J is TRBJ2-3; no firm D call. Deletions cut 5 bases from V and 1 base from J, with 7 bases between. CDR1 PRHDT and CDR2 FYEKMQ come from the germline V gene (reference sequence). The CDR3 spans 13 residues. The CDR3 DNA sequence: TGTGCCAGCAGCCCAAGGGGCACAGATACGCAGTATTTT. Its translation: CASSPRGTDTQYF.

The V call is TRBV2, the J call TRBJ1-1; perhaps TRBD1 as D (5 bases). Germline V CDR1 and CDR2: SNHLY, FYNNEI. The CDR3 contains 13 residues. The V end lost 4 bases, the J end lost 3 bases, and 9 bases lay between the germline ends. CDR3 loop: CASSAGWDTEAFF. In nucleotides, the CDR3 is TGTGCCAGCAGTGCAGGGTGGGACACTGAAGCTTTCTTT.

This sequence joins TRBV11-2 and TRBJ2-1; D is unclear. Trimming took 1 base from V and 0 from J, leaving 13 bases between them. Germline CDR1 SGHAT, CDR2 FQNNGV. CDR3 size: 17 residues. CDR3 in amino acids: CASSLAWAPSSYNEQFF. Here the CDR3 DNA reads TGTGCCAGCAGCTTAGCGTGGGCGCCGAGCTCCTACAATGAGCAGTTCTTC.

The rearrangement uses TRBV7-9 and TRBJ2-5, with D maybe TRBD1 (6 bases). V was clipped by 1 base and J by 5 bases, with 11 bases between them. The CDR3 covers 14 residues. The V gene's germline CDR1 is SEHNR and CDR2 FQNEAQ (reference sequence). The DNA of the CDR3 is TGTGCCAGCAGCTTAGGGGGGCTGGAGGAGACCCAGTACTTC. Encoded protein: CASSLGGLEETQYF.

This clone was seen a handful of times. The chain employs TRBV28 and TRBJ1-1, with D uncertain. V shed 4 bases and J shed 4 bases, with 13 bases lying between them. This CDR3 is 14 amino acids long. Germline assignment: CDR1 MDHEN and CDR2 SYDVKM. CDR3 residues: CASSSAWEGTEAFF. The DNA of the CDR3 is TGTGCCAGCAGTTCCGCCTGGGAGGGCACTGAAGCTTTCTTT.

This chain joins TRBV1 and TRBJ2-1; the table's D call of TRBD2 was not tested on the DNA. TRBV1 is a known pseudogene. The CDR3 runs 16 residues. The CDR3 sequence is CTSGWRAGGYYNEQFF. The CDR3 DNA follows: TGCACCAGCGGCTGGAGAGCGGGAGGGTACTACAATGAGCAGTTCTTC.

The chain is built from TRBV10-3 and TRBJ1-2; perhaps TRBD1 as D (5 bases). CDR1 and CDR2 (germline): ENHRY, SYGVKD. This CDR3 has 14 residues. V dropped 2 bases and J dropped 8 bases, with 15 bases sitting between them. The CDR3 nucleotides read TGTGCCATCAGTGAGCTCGACAGTCCTAGGGGCTACACCTTC. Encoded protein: CAISELDSPRGYTF.